Described below is a single T cell receptor beta chain sequence and its context. TCRdb's copy holds only in-frame clones and misses some; the assay was immunoSEQ multiplex PCR. Here the sample spans about 210,000 clones, roughly 81% being singletons. The germline V and J ends were trimmed by 6 bases and 7 bases, with 9 bases remaining between them. The germline V gene has CDR1 LNHDA and CDR2 SQIVND (reference sequence). The CDR3 is 11 amino acids. The sample is drawn from a study of blood T cell repertoires in COVID-19. For the study at large: Researchers got acute and convalescent COVID-19 samples from the United States, Italy and Spain. PBMCs, B-cell-depleted T cells, or T cells were the source of the cDNA or gDNA that made up the material.

The rearrangement uses TRBV19 and TRBJ1-1; D perhaps matches TRBD1 (6 bases). The clonotype was recovered from a woman in her forties or fifties with active or convalescent COVID-19. Material for sequencing was peripheral blood. The CDR3 loop is CASSGQFEAFF. The CDR3 nucleotides read TGTGCCAGTAGCGGACAGTTTGAAGCTTTCTTT.